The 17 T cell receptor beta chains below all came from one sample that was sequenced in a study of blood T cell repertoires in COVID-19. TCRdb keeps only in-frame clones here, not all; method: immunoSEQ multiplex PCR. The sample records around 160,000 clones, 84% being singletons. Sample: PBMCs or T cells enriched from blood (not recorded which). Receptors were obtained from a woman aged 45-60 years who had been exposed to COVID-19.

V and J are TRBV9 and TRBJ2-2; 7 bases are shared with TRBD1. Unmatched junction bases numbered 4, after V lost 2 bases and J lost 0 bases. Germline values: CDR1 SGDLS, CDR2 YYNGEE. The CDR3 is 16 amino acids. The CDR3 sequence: CASSVTGAANTGELFF. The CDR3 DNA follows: TGTGCCAGCAGCGTTACAGGGGCCGCGAACACCGGGGAGCTGTTTTTT.

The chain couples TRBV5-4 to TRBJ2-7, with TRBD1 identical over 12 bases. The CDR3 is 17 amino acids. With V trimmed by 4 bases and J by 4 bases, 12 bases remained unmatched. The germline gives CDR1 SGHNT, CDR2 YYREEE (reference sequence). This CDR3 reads CASSKNVRDRGRYEQYF. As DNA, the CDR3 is TGTGCCAGCAGCAAAAATGTCCGGGACAGGGGGCGTTACGAGCAGTACTTC.

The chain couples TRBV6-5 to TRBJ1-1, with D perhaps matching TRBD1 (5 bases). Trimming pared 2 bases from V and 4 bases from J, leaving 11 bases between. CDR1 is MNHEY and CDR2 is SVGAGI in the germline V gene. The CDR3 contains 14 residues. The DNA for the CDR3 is TGTGCCAGCAGTTACGGGGGGTCTGGCACTGAAGCTTTCTTT. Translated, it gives CASSYGGSGTEAFF.

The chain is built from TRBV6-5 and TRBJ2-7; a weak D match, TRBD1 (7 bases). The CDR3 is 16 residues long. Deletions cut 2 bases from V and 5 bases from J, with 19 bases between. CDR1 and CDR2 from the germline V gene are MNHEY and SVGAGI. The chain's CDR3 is CASSYITTGGGHEQYF. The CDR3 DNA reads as TGTGCCAGCAGTTACATTACGACAGGAGGGGGCCACGAGCAGTACTTC.

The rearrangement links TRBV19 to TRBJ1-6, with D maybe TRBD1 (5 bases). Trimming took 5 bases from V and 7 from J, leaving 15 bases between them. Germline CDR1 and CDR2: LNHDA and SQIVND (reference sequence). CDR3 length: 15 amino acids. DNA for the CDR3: TGTGCCAGTAGTCCTCTTGGGGCGAGAAATTCACCCCTCCACTTT. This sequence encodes CASSPLGARNSPLHF. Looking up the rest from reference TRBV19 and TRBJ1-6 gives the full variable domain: DGGITQSPKYLFRKEGQNVTLSCEQNLNHDAMYWYRQDPGQGLRLIYYSQIVNDFQKGDIAEGYSVSREKKESFPLTVTSAQKNPTAFYLCASSPLGARNSPLHFGNGTRLTVT.

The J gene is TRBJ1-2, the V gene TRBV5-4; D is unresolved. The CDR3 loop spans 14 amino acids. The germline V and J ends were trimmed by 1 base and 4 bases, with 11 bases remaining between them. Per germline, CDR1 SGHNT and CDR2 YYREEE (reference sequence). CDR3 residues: CASSLNAERYGYTF. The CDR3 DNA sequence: TGTGCCAGCAGCTTGAATGCGGAACGCTATGGCTACACCTTC.

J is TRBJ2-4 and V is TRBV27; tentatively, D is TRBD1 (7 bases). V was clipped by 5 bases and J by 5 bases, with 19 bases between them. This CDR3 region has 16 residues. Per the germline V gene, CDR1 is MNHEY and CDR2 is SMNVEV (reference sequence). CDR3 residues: CASSKNGGGAQNIQYF. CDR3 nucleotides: TGTGCCAGCAGTAAAAATGGAGGGGGCGCTCAAAACATTCAGTACTTC.

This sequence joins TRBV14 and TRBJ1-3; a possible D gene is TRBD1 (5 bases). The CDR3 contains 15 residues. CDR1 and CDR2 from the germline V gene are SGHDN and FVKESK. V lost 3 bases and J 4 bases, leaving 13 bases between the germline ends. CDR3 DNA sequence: TGTGCCAGCAGCCACATGCAGGGTTCCGGAAACACCATATATTTT. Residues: CASSHMQGSGNTIYF.

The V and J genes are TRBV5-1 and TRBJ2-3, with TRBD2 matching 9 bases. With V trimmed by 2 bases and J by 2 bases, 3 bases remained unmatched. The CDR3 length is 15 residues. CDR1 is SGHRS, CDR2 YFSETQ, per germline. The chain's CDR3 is CASSFSGGYTDTQYF. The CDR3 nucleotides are TGCGCCAGCAGCTTTAGCGGGGGCTACACAGATACGCAGTATTTT.

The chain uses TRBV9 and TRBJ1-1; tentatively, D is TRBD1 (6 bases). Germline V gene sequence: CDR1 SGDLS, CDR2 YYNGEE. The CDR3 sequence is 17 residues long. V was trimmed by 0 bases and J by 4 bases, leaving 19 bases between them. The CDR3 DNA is TGTGCCAGCAGCGTAGAGGCACCGGGGGGGCGCGGCACTGAAGCTTTCTTT. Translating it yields CASSVEAPGGRGTEAFF.

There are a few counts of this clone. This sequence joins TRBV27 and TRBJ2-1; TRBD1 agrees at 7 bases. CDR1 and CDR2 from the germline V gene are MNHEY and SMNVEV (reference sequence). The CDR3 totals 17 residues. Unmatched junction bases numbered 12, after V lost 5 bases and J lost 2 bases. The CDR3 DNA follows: TGTGCCAGCAGTCTCCGCCCTACAGGGGTGGCCTACAATGAGCAGTTCTTC. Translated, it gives CASSLRPTGVAYNEQFF.

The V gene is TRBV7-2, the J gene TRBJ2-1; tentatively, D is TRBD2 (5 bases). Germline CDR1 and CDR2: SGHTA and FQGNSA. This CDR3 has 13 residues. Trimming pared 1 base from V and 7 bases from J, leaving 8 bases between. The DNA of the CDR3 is TGTGCCAGCAGCTTAGTGAGGAGGAATGAGCAGTTCTTC. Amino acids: CASSLVRRNEQFF.

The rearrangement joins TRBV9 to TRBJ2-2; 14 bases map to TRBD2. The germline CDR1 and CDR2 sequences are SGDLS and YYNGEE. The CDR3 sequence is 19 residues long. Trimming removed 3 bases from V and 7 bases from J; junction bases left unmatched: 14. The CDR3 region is CASSARTGTSGSSGGELFF. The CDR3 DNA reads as TGTGCCAGCAGCGCCCGAACCGGGACTAGCGGGAGTTCTGGCGGGGAGCTGTTTTTT.

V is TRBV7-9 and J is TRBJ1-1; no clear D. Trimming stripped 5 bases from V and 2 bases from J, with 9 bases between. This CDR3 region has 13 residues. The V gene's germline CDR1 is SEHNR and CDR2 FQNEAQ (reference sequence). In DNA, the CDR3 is TGTGCCAGCAGCGCCTTAGCAAACACTGAAGCTTTCTTT. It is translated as CASSALANTEAFF.

The CDR3 protein is CASSEYRGLDQETQYF. The CDR3 coding sequence is TGTGCCAGCAGTGAATATCGCGGGCTCGACCAAGAGACCCAGTACTTC. The J gene is TRBJ2-5, the V gene TRBV25-1; D is possibly TRBD2 (5 bases). Germline loops: CDR1 MGHDK, CDR2 SYGVNS. This CDR3 is built from 16 residues. V was pared by 0 bases and J by 0 bases, with 11 bases between.

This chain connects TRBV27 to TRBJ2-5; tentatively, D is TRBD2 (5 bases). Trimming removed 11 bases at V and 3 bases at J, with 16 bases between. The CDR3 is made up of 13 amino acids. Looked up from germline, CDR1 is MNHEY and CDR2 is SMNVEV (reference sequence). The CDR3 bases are TGTGCCCCCGAGAGGGTGCCAAAAGAGACCCAGTACTTC. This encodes CAPERVPKETQYF.

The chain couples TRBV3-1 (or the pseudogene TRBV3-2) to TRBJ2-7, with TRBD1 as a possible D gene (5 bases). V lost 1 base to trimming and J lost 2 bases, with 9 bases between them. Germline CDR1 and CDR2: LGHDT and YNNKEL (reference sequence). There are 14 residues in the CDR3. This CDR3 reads CASSQVVGAYEQYF. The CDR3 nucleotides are TGTGCCAGCAGCCAAGTGGTAGGGGCCTACGAGCAGTACTTC.